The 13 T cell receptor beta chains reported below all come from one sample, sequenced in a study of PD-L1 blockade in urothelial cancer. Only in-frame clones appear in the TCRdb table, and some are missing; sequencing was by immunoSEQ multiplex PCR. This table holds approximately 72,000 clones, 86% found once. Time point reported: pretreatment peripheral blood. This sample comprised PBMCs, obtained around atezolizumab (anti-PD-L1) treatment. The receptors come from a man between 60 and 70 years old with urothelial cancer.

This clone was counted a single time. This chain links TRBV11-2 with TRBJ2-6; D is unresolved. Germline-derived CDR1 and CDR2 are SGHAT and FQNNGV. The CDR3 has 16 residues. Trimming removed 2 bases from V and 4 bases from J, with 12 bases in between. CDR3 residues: CASSLSRFSGANVLTF. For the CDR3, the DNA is TGTGCCAGCAGCTTATCCCGGTTCTCCGGGGCCAACGTCCTGACTTTC.

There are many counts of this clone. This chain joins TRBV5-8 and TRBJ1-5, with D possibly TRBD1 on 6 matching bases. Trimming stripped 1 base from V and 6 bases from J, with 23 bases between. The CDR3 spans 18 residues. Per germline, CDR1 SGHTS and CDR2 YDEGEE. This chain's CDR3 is CASSLTTNDAGVVQPQHF. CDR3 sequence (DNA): TGTGCCAGCAGCTTGACCACAAACGACGCAGGGGTAGTTCAGCCCCAGCATTTT.

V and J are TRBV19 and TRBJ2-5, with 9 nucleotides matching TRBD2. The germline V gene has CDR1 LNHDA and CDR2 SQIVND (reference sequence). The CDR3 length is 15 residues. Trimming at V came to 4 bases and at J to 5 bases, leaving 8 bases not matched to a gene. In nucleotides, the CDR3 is TGTGCCAGTAGTAGCGGGGGGGCAGTCGTGGAGACCCAGTACTTC. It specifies CASSSGGAVVETQYF.

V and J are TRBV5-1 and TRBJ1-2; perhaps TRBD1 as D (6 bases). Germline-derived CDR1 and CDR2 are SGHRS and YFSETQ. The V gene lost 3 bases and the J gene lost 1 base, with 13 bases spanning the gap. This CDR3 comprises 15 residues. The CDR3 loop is CASSSGTLFNYGYTF. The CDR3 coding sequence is TGCGCCAGCAGCTCAGGGACACTTTTTAACTATGGCTACACCTTC.

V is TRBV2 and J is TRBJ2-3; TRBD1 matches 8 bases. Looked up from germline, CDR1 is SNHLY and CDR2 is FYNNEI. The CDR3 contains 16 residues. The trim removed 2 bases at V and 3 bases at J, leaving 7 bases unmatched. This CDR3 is CASSEPGQGVTDTQYF. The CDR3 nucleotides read TGTGCCAGCAGTGAACCCGGACAGGGTGTAACAGATACGCAGTATTTT.

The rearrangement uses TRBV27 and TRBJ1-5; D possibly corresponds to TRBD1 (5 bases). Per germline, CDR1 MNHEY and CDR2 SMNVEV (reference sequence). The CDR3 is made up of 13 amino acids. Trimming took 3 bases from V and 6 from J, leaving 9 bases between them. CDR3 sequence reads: CASSLGGGQPQHF. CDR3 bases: TGTGCCAGCAGTTTGGGGGGAGGTCAGCCCCAGCATTTT.

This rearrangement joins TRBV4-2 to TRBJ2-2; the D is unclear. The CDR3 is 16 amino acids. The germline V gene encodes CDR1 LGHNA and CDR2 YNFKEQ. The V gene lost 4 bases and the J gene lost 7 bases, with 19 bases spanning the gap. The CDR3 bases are TGTGCCAGCAGCCCGCGGTACGGTCGATCGGACGGGGAGCTGTTTTTT. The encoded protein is CASSPRYGRSDGELFF.

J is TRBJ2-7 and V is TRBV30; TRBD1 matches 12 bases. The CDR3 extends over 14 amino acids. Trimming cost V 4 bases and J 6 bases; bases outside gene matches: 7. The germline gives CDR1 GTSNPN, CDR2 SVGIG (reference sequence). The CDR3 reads CAWIRGQGAGEQYF. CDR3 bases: TGTGCCTGGATAAGGGGACAGGGGGCAGGCGAGCAGTACTTC.

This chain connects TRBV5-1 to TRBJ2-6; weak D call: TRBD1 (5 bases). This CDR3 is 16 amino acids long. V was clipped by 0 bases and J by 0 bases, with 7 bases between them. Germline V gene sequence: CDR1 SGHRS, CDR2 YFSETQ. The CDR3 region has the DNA TGCGCCAGCAGCTTGGAGGGGAACTCTGGGGCCAACGTCCTGACTTTC. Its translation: CASSLEGNSGANVLTF.

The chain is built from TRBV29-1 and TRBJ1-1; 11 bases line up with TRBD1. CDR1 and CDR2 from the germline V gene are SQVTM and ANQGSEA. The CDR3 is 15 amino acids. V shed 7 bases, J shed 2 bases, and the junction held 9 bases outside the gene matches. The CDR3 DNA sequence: TGCAGCGGGGGTGGGACAGGGGGAGCCAACACTGAAGCTTTCTTT. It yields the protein CSGGGTGGANTEAFF.

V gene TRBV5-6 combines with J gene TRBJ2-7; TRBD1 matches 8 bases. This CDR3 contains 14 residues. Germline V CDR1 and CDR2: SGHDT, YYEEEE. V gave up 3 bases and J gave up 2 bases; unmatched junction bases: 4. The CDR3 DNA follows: TGTGCCAGCAGCTCCGGGACAGGAGCCTACGAGCAGTACTTC. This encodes CASSSGTGAYEQYF.

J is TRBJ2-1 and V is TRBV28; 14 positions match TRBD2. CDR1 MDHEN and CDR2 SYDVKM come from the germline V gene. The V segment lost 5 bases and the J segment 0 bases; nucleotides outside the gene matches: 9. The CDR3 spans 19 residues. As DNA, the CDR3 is TGTGCCAGCAGTCCCAGACTAGCGGGGGGGTCCAGCTCCTACAATGAGCAGTTCTTC. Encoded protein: CASSPRLAGGSSSYNEQFF.

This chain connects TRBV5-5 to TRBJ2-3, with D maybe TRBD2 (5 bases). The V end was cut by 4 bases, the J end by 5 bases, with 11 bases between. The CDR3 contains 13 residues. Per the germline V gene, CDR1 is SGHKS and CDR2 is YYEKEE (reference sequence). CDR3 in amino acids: CASSPTGIDTQYF. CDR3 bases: TGTGCCAGCAGCCCGACGGGGATAGATACGCAGTATTTT.